The source of this T cell receptor (beta chain) is a study of T-cell reconstitution after alpha-beta-depleted transplantation in children. A remark on this clonotype: No antigen is known for it.

The CDR3 contains 18 residues. V dropped 0 bases and J dropped 1 base, with 18 bases sitting between them. The germline gives CDR1 SGHTA, CDR2 FQGNSA. Construction of the TCRbeta library involved unique molecular identifiers. TCRdb ran MiXCR on the PCR reads and lists one entry per CDR3 protein. The sample has about 76,000 distinct CDR3 sequences, roughly 15% seen once. Findings of the study overall: T-cell numbers and diversity, one year after transplant, stemmed largely from T cells that were newly produced. Several hundred graft clones that had expanded were reportedly the source of alpha-beta T cells about two months after transplant.

The clonotype originates from a male patient between 2 and 10 years old who had a stem cell transplant for acute lymphoblastic leukemia, so the T cells may come from the graft donor. The specimen was PBMCs, mostly from graft donor cells, collected 180 days after TCRalphabeta/CD19-depleted stem cell transplant. This sequence joins TRBV7-2 and TRBJ1-1; possibly TRBD1 for D (5 bases). The CDR3, as DNA: TGTGCCAGCAGCTTAGCCGGGACCATCGCTAGCTCGAACACTGAAGCTTTCTTT. Residues: CASSLAGTIASSNTEAFF.